These T cell receptor beta chains were read from a single sample in a study of cytomegalovirus exposure and HLA in healthy donors. Some clones are missing from TCRdb's copy, which holds only in-frame ones; the method was immunoSEQ multiplex PCR. The sample contains about 360,000 clones, 75% to 90% of which appear only once. Sequenced sample: PBMCs. These receptors were taken from a woman aged 18-29 years in good health and CMV-seronegative. The CDR3 runs from the conserved cysteine through the conserved F or W. The D gene is left open where the match is weak. Clone size appears in some rows only: once, few, many, or a class for an expanded clone.

DNA: TGTGCCAGCAGTCTCTTCGTTGGGGGCCCTCTTGACGAGCAGTACTTC; CDR3: CASSLFVGGPLDEQYF; D: -; size: -; length: 16; J: TRBJ2-7; V: TRBV11-2
DNA: TGTGCCAGCACTTCACTGGCGGCTGCCGGGAGCCTAGGGACCCAGTACTTC; CDR3: CASTSLAAAGSLGTQYF; D: -; size: -; length: 17; J: TRBJ2-5; V: TRBV27
DNA: TGTGCCTGGAGTGGCAGGGGGCTGGACTACAATGAGCAGTTCTTC; CDR3: CAWSGRGLDYNEQFF; D: TRBD1; size: -; length: 15; J: TRBJ2-1; V: TRBV30
DNA: TGTGCCACCAGCAGAGATGAGACCCCGGGACAGGGGATTATAAATCAGCCCCAGCATTTT; CDR3: CATSRDETPGQGIINQPQHF; D: TRBD1; size: -; length: 20; J: TRBJ1-5; V: TRBV15
DNA: TGTGCCAGCAGTGAAGCCGGCAGCGGATCGGGGGAGGAGACCCAGTACTTC; CDR3: CASSEAGSGSGEETQYF; D: -; size: -; length: 17; J: TRBJ2-5; V: TRBV2
DNA: TGTGCCGGACAGTCGAGGAACACTGAAGCTTTCTTT; CDR3: CAGQSRNTEAFF; D: -; size: -; length: 12; J: TRBJ1-1; V: TRBV6-5
DNA: TGTGCCAGCAGCCTAGGAGCTAGCGGAAGCACAGATACGCAGTATTTT; CDR3: CASSLGASGSTDTQYF; D: TRBD2; size: -; length: 16; J: TRBJ2-3; V: TRBV7-8
DNA: TGTGCCTGGAGGGGGGGGACAGGGGATAACTTTCACCCATATGGCTACACCTTC; CDR3: CAWRGGTGDNFHPYGYTF; D: TRBD1; size: once; length: 18; J: TRBJ1-2; V: TRBV30
DNA: TGTGCCAGCAGCTCGCCGGGACAGGGGGACGGCGAGCAGTACTTC; CDR3: CASSSPGQGDGEQYF; D: TRBD1; size: -; length: 15; J: TRBJ2-7; V: TRBV7-8
DNA: TGCAGCGTTGAATTTAGCGGGGCATACCAAGAGACCCAGTACTTC; CDR3: CSVEFSGAYQETQYF; D: TRBD2; size: -; length: 15; J: TRBJ2-5; V: TRBV29-1
DNA: TGTGCCAGCAGTTCAGGACTAGGGTTACACGAGCAGTACTTC; CDR3: CASSSGLGLHEQYF; D: TRBD2; size: -; length: 14; J: TRBJ2-7; V: TRBV27
DNA: TGTGCCAGCAGTTTATCGTCGGGAAGTGGCTACACCTTC; CDR3: CASSLSSGSGYTF; D: -; size: few; length: 13; J: TRBJ1-2; V: TRBV27
DNA: TGTGCCAGCAGCTTCCGTCACTGGAGGGATAACAATGAGCAGTTCTTC; CDR3: CASSFRHWRDNNEQFF; D: -; size: -; length: 16; J: TRBJ2-1; V: TRBV7-6
DNA: TGTGCCAGCAGAGGACTAGCCAACGAGCAGTACTTC; CDR3: CASRGLANEQYF; D: TRBD2; size: -; length: 12; J: TRBJ2-7; V: TRBV6-1
DNA: TGCGCCAGCAGCGACACCAACACCGGGGAGCTGTTTTTT; CDR3: CASSDTNTGELFF; D: -; size: few; length: 13; J: TRBJ2-2; V: TRBV10-1
DNA: TGTGCCACCAGCACCGGACTCGTGGGCCGCGAGCAGTACTTC; CDR3: CATSTGLVGREQYF; D: -; size: -; length: 14; J: TRBJ2-7; V: TRBV15
DNA: TGCGCCAGCAGCCAACCGTACCAAGAGACCCAGTACTTC; CDR3: CASSQPYQETQYF; D: -; size: -; length: 13; J: TRBJ2-5; V: TRBV4-1
DNA: TGTGCCAGCAGTTTCAAAAGCAATCAGCCCCAGCATTTT; CDR3: CASSFKSNQPQHF; D: -; size: -; length: 13; J: TRBJ1-5; V: TRBV27
DNA: TGTGCCAGCAGTGAACGCACCCAGGGTGCAGATACGCAGTATTTT; CDR3: CASSERTQGADTQYF; D: -; size: -; length: 15; J: TRBJ2-3; V: TRBV6-1
DNA: TGTGCCACCAGCAGGGGGCTCGGGGGAACTGACGAGCAGTACTTC; CDR3: CATSRGLGGTDEQYF; D: -; size: few; length: 15; J: TRBJ2-7; V: TRBV15
DNA: TGTGCCAGCACTCCACCTGTAGAATATGAGCAGTTCTTC; CDR3: CASTPPVEYEQFF; D: -; size: -; length: 13; J: TRBJ2-1; V: TRBV2
DNA: TGCGCCAGCAGCCCCGTGCCGGGGGGTCAGCCCCAGCATTTT; CDR3: CASSPVPGGQPQHF; D: -; size: -; length: 14; J: TRBJ1-5; V: TRBV5-1
DNA: TGCGCCAGCAGCCAAGGAGGGACTAGCGGGAGGGCCTGGACTGAGCAGTTCTTC; CDR3: CASSQGGTSGRAWTEQFF; D: TRBD2; size: -; length: 18; J: TRBJ2-1; V: TRBV4-1
DNA: TGTGCCAGTAGTATAGCGGAGGGAGGGGTCACTGAAGCTTTCTTT; CDR3: CASSIAEGGVTEAFF; D: -; size: -; length: 15; J: TRBJ1-1; V: TRBV19
DNA: TGTGCCAGCAGTGAAACTACATTTTCTGTGACCGGGGAGCTGTTTTTT; CDR3: CASSETTFSVTGELFF; D: -; size: once; length: 16; J: TRBJ2-2; V: TRBV6-1
DNA: TGTGCCAGCTCACCTAAAATGAACACTGAAGCTTTCTTT; CDR3: CASSPKMNTEAFF; D: -; size: -; length: 13; J: TRBJ1-1; V: TRBV18
DNA: TGTGCCAGTGGATTCTACAGGGATAACACTGAAGCTTTCTTT; CDR3: CASGFYRDNTEAFF; D: -; size: once; length: 14; J: TRBJ1-1; V: TRBV19
DNA: TGTGCCAGCAGTGCCCATAGCAGGGATCCCAATTTGAACAAACCCCAGCATTTT; CDR3: CASSAHSRDPNLNKPQHF; D: -; size: -; length: 18; J: TRBJ1-5; V: TRBV6-1
DNA: TGTGCCAGCACCTCACAGGGCGACTCTGGAAACACCATATATTTT; CDR3: CASTSQGDSGNTIYF; D: -; size: -; length: 15; J: TRBJ1-3; V: TRBV6-6
DNA: TGCAGCGTTTCAAAAACAGACTATGGCTACACCTTC; CDR3: CSVSKTDYGYTF; D: -; size: -; length: 12; J: TRBJ1-2; V: TRBV29-1